These 30 T cell receptor beta chains share one sample of origin, sequenced in a study of T cells in Graves' hyperthyroidism and ophthalmopathy. Regions amplified from RNA transcripts were the TCR beta CDR3 regions. HTBI primers were the set used in a first-round RT-PCR of the TCR CDR3. Each CDR3 protein gets one entry after TCRdb re-called the multiplex PCR reads with MiXCR. The data contain approximately 600,000 distinct CDR3 sequences, around 21% of them seen just once; the ten biggest clones take up 30% to 40%. Specimen: blood. These receptors came from a man younger than 45 with Graves' ophthalmopathy.

This sequence joins TRBV6-1 and TRBJ2-2, with TRBD2 matching 11 bases. V shed 4 bases, J shed 6 bases, and the junction held 10 bases outside the gene matches. CDR1 is MNHNS and CDR2 is SASEGT in the germline V gene. The CDR3 is made up of 17 amino acids. The CDR3 nucleotides are TGTGCCAGCAGTGGCTATAGCGGGAGGGCCCTAGCCGGGGAGCTGTTTTTT. It codes for CASSGYSGRALAGELFF.

This chain uses TRBV11-2 with TRBJ1-2; 7 bases match TRBD1. The V gene's germline CDR1 is SGHAT and CDR2 FQNNGV. The CDR3 is 12 amino acids. The V gene end was trimmed by 5 bases and the J gene end by 6 bases; junction bases not matched to a gene: 3. Here the CDR3 reads CASSQGQHGYTF. The DNA for the CDR3 is TGTGCCAGCAGCCAGGGACAGCATGGCTACACCTTC.

This chain links TRBV20-1 with TRBJ2-5, with a weak D call TRBD2 (6 bases). Per the germline V gene, CDR1 is DFQATT and CDR2 is SNEGSKA (reference sequence). Trimming removed 5 bases from V and 4 bases from J, with 20 bases in between. The length of the CDR3 is 15 residues. The CDR3: CSARPQRRGRETQYF. CDR3 bases: TGCAGTGCTCGGCCCCAGCGGCGGGGTCGAGAGACCCAGTACTTC.

The rearrangement uses TRBV10-3 and TRBJ2-6; D gene uncertain. Germline V gives CDR1 ENHRY, CDR2 SYGVKD. CDR3 length equals 17 residues. The germline V and J ends were trimmed by 0 bases and 3 bases, with 12 bases remaining between them. The CDR3 DNA is TGTGCCATCAGTGAGTCCGGGCAGCTACTTGGGGCCAACGTCCTGACTTTC. Translating gives CAISESGQLLGANVLTF.

The chain carries TRBV5-5 and TRBJ2-5; no firm D call. This CDR3 comprises 12 residues. Germline CDR1 SGHKS, CDR2 YYEKEE (reference sequence). V lost 0 bases, J lost 7 bases, and 7 bases lay in between. CDR3 sequence reads: CASSLAMGTQYF. CDR3 DNA: TGTGCCAGCAGCTTGGCCATGGGGACCCAGTACTTC.

Note on this clonotype: At one end, the junction sequence differs from germline, possibly due to a read error. The V and J genes are TRBV28 and TRBJ2-7, with 7 bases that match TRBD2. This CDR3 spans 16 amino acids. Per germline, CDR1 MDHEN and CDR2 SYDVKM. For the CDR3, the DNA is TGTGCCAGCAGTTCCAAATACCGGGACTACTCCTACGGGCAGTACTTC. Amino acids: CASSSKYRDYSYGQYF.

This clonotype was found a few times. The CDR3 loop reads CSVEKGGGETQYF. The CDR3 DNA reads TGCAGCGTTGAAAAGGGGGGAGGGGAGACCCAGTACTTC. The chain combines TRBV29-1 with TRBJ2-5; perhaps TRBD2 as D (7 bases). In germline, CDR1 is SQVTM, CDR2 ANQGSEA. The CDR3 runs to 13 residues. With 2 bases removed from V and 5 bases from J, the gap between germline ends came to 12 bases.

V and J are TRBV20-1 and TRBJ2-5, with 9 bases that match TRBD1. Germline trimming cut 2 bases from V and 4 bases from J; bases unmatched to any gene: 11. CDR3 length equals 16 residues. Germline assignment: CDR1 DFQATT and CDR2 SNEGSKA (reference sequence). In DNA form, the CDR3 reads TGCAGTGCTAGAAGGACAGGGGCCGTCCTAATAGAGACCCAGTACTTC. Translating gives CSARRTGAVLIETQYF.

The chain couples TRBV13 to TRBJ2-3, with TRBD2 matching over 10 bases. V was pared by 5 bases and J by 1 base, with 6 bases of the junction left unmatched. In germline, CDR1 is PRHDT, CDR2 FYEKMQ (reference sequence). The CDR3 runs 16 residues. CDR3 sequence (DNA): TGTGCCAGCAGCACGGCGACTAGCGGGCGCACAGATACGCAGTATTTT. Translation gives CASSTATSGRTDTQYF.

The chain employs TRBV5-6 and TRBJ1-3; TRBD1 might be the D (6 bases). The germline V gene encodes CDR1 SGHDT and CDR2 YYEEEE. Trimming removed 2 bases from V and 0 bases from J, with 12 bases in between. CDR3 length equals 16 residues. The CDR3 loop is CASSFGDRISGNTIYF. The CDR3 DNA reads TGTGCCAGCAGCTTCGGCGACAGGATCTCTGGAAACACCATATATTTT.

The chain uses TRBV11-3 and TRBJ2-5; D is unclear. Germline V CDR1 and CDR2: SGHNT, YENEEA. The CDR3 totals 12 residues. Between the trimmed V and J ends, which lost 5 bases and 2 bases, there was a span of 6 bases. The CDR3 nucleotides are TGTGCCAGCAGCCACGATCAAGAGACCCAGTACTTC. This codes for CASSHDQETQYF. Based on the CDR3 plus reference TRBV11-3 and TRBJ2-5, the full variable domain is EAGVVQSPRYKIIEKKQPVAFWCNPISGHNTLYWYLQNLGQGPELLIRYENEEAVDDSQLPKDRFSAERLKGVDSTLKIQPAELGDSAVYLCASSHDQETQYFGPGTRLLVL.

There are a few counts of this clonotype. As DNA, the CDR3 is TGCGCCAGCGGGACAGGGGGCTCCGAGCAGTACTTC. This codes for CASGTGGSEQYF. The rearrangement uses TRBV5-1 and TRBJ2-7, with 12 bases aligning to TRBD1. CDR1 and CDR2 from the germline V gene are SGHRS and YFSETQ. V lost 7 bases, J lost 6 bases, and 2 bases stayed unmatched. The CDR3 consists of 12 residues.

This clonotype occurred a few times. The rearrangement joins TRBV24-1 to TRBJ2-3, with TRBD2 identical over 14 bases. Germline-derived CDR1 and CDR2 are KGHDR and SFDVKD. V gave up 11 bases and J gave up 6 bases; unmatched junction bases: 9. The CDR3 runs 15 residues. CDR3 region: CANFPGLAGVDTQYF. Written as DNA, the CDR3 is TGTGCCAACTTCCCGGGACTAGCGGGAGTGGATACGCAGTATTTT.

The chain employs TRBV20-1 and TRBJ1-5; the D is unclear. This CDR3 contains 15 residues. Germline loops: CDR1 DFQATT, CDR2 SNEGSKA (reference sequence). Trimming removed 3 bases at V and 4 bases at J, with 16 bases between. CDR3 amino acids: CSASRRGSTNQPQHF. CDR3 bases: TGCAGTGCTAGTCGCCGCGGCAGCACAAATCAGCCCCAGCATTTT.

This clonotype came up many times. The chain couples TRBV28 to TRBJ2-2; the D gene is possibly TRBD1 (6 bases). The CDR3 contains 14 residues. Trimming stripped 5 bases from V and 1 base from J, with 8 bases between. Germline CDR1 and CDR2: MDHEN and SYDVKM. The CDR3 DNA is TGTGCCAGCAGTCAGGACAGGAACACCGGGGAGCTGTTTTTT. Its protein product is CASSQDRNTGELFF.

The rearrangement links TRBV7-9 to TRBJ1-6; 9 bases map to TRBD1. Germline assignment: CDR1 SEHNR and CDR2 FQNEAQ (reference sequence). With 4 bases clipped from V and 6 bases from J, the junction kept 4 bases outside the gene matches. The CDR3 has 15 residues. The CDR3 DNA follows: TGTGCCAGCAGCTCCGGACAGGGGAGTAATTCACCCCTCCACTTT. Encoded protein: CASSSGQGSNSPLHF.

With regard to this clonotype: With a much larger clone just one base away, this may be a read error. The chain is built from TRBV28 and TRBJ1-4, with TRBD1 matching over 9 bases. CDR3 length: 12 residues. The V gene's germline CDR1 is MDHEN and CDR2 SYDVKM. J lost 6 bases, V lost 9 bases, and 2 bases had no gene match. The CDR3 DNA reads as TGTGCCAGTCGGACAGGGGATGAAAAACTGTTTTTT. Translating gives CASRTGDEKLFF.

V usage is TRBV12-5 and J usage is TRBJ2-1; 10 bases align to TRBD1. Trimming removed 4 bases from V and 7 bases from J; junction bases left unmatched: 10. Germline CDR1 is LGHNT and CDR2 is FRNRAP. The CDR3 totals 16 residues. The CDR3 DNA follows: TGTGCTAGTGGTTCCTCTGGGACAGGGGTCGTAAATGAGCAGTTCTTC. This encodes CASGSSGTGVVNEQFF.

This clonotype was seen a handful of times. The rearrangement links TRBV5-1 to TRBJ1-1; D is uncertain. Per the germline V gene, CDR1 is SGHRS and CDR2 is YFSETQ. Trimming removed 1 base from V and 3 bases from J, with 16 bases in between. This CDR3 is built from 16 residues. DNA of the CDR3: TGCGCCAGCAGCTTGAATGGTCCCATTAGGGACACTGAAGCTTTCTTT. Amino acid sequence: CASSLNGPIRDTEAFF.

This clonotype was recorded a few times. The gene calls are TRBV27 and TRBJ2-2; possibly TRBD1 or TRBD2 for D (6 bases each). The CDR3 is 18 amino acids. V lost 3 bases, J lost 2 bases, and 19 bases lay in between. The V gene's germline CDR1 is MNHEY and CDR2 SMNVEV (reference sequence). The CDR3 reads CASSFSIPTGANTGELFF. The CDR3 coding sequence is TGTGCCAGCAGTTTCTCGATTCCAACGGGGGCTAACACCGGGGAGCTGTTTTTT.

The chain combines TRBV6-1 with TRBJ2-7; D is undetermined. Germline CDR1 MNHNS, CDR2 SASEGT. The ends were cut back, 6 bases at V and 2 bases at J, with 17 bases in the middle. The CDR3 contains 15 residues. The CDR3 nucleotides read TGTGCCAGCAGGCCCCGGGCCGATCGACCCTACGAGCAGTACTTC. It codes for CASRPRADRPYEQYF.

This clonotype was picked up a small number of times. This sequence joins TRBV7-8 and TRBJ1-2; no clear D. The CDR3 length is 13 residues. The germline V gene has CDR1 SGHVS and CDR2 FQNEAQ. Trimming stripped 1 base from V and 5 bases from J, with 8 bases between. CDR3 nucleotides: TGTGCCAGCAGCTTAGGGGAGGCTTATGGCTACACCTTC. Its translation: CASSLGEAYGYTF.

This clonotype was detected a few times. The CDR3 region is CASSLGTGTGREGAFF. The CDR3 DNA sequence: TGTGCCAGCAGTTTAGGAACCGGGACAGGGCGGGAGGGAGCTTTCTTT. This chain links TRBV28 with TRBJ1-1; 9 nucleotides line up with TRBD1. V lost 2 bases to trimming and J lost 10 bases; unmatched junction nucleotides: 14. The CDR3 loop spans 16 amino acids. CDR1 is MDHEN and CDR2 is SYDVKM in the germline V gene.

This clonotype appeared many times. The genes are TRBV30 and TRBJ1-1, with TRBD1 matching over 7 bases. This CDR3 contains 15 residues. From germline, CDR1 is GTSNPN and CDR2 SVGIG (reference sequence). The J segment lost 2 bases and the V segment lost 0 bases, leaving 6 bases of the junction unmatched. The CDR3 DNA is TGTGCCTGGAGTGTACCAGGGGGTAGAAACACTGAAGCTTTCTTT. This translates into CAWSVPGGRNTEAFF.

This clonotype has only a few counts. The rearrangement joins TRBV7-2 to TRBJ2-7; D perhaps matches TRBD2 (5 bases). V was pared by 2 bases and J by 4 bases, with 12 bases between. Germline lookup yields CDR1 SGHTA and CDR2 FQGNSA. This CDR3 comprises 14 residues. The CDR3, as DNA: TGTGCCAGCAGCTTAAACCCCTCGGGGTACGAGCAGTACTTC. It encodes CASSLNPSGYEQYF.

The chain links TRBV7-2 to TRBJ1-1, with TRBD1 matching over 11 bases. From germline, CDR1 is SGHTA and CDR2 FQGNSA. V trimming: 5 bases; J trimming: 13 bases; junction bases outside the gene matches: 12. The CDR3 extends over 14 amino acids. The CDR3 region is CASSRTGTGGEYFF. DNA of the CDR3: TGTGCCAGCAGCCGGACCGGGACAGGGGGTGAATATTTCTTT.

In this sample, this clonotype turned up a few times. This chain connects TRBV20-1 to TRBJ2-7, with D uncertain. From germline, CDR1 is DFQATT and CDR2 SNEGSKA (reference sequence). The CDR3 consists of 12 residues. The germline V and J ends were trimmed by 2 bases and 6 bases, with 11 bases remaining between them. CDR3 residues: CSARSIRSEQYF. The CDR3 DNA reads as TGCAGTGCTAGATCAATCAGGAGCGAGCAGTACTTC.

This clonotype was recorded many times. This sequence joins TRBV28 and TRBJ2-3; 14 positions agree with TRBD2. The CDR3 has 17 residues. V shed 5 bases, J shed 4 bases, and the junction held 8 bases outside the gene matches. Germline V gene data show CDR1 as MDHEN and CDR2 as SYDVKM. CDR3 sequence (DNA): TGTGCCAGCAGTACATCAGGACTAGCGGGAGGCTCAGATACGCAGTATTTT. Encoded protein: CASSTSGLAGGSDTQYF. The complete variable domain, with remaining parts taken from reference TRBV28 and TRBJ2-3, reads DVKVTQSSRYLVKRTGEKVFLECVQDMDHENMFWYRQDPGLGLRLIYFSYDVKMKEKGDIPEGYSVSREKKERFSLILESASTNQTSMYLCASSTSGLAGGSDTQYFGPGTRLTVL.

Ten or more counts support this clonotype. J is TRBJ2-3 and V is TRBV7-3, with D hard to call. V was trimmed by 2 bases and J by 0 bases, leaving 9 bases between them. Germline V CDR1 and CDR2: SGHTA, FQGTGA. The CDR3 contains 15 residues. The CDR3 bases are TGTGCCAGCAGCTTAGGCGTCGGCAGCACAGATACGCAGTATTTT. This sequence encodes CASSLGVGSTDTQYF.

This rearrangement joins TRBV7-9 to TRBJ1-3; possible D gene TRBD1, 6 bases. The CDR3 is 15 residues long. V lost 4 bases and J lost 4, with 14 bases in between. The germline V gene has CDR1 SEHNR and CDR2 FQNEAQ (reference sequence). The CDR3 sequence: CASSSTGRSGNTIYF. The CDR3, as DNA: TGTGCCAGCAGCTCTACAGGGCGATCAGGAAACACCATATATTTT.